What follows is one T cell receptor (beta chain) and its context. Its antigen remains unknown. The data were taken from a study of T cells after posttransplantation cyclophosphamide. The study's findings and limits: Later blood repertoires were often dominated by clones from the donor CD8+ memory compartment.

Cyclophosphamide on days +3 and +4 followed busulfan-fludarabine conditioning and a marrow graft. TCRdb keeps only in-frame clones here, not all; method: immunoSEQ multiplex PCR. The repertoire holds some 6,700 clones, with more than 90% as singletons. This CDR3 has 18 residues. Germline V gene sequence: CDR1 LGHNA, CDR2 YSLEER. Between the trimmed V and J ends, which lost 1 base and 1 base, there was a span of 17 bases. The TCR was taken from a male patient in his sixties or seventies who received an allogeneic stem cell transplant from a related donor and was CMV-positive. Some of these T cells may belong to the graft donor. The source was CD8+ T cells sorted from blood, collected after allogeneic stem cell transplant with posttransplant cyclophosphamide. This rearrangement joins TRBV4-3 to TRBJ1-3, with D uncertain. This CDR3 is CASSQGDTGFRSGNTIYF. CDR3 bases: TGCGCCAGCAGCCAAGGCGATACTGGTTTCAGGTCTGGAAACACCATATATTTT.